Each of the 30 T cell receptor beta chains below was sequenced from the same sample in a study of brain T cells in children with intractable seizures (dated by TCRdb to the early 2020s). The time point label corresponds to: resected brain tissue, or blood drawn just prior to surgery. To prepare the library, the immunoSEQ multiplex PCR assay was applied. Sourced from immuneACCESS, this table was stored by TCRdb with only in-frame sequences that have V and J called. A share of the clones is absent; for the studies checked, an unresolved V gene accounts for under half, and the remainder has no known explanation. The sample table records about 22,000 clones; around 94% of these occur just once. In total, the top ten clones hold around 6.6% of the sample. The source was peripheral blood, collected at surgery. The receptors originated from a boy younger than 18 with focal cortical dysplasia and intractable seizures.

The gene calls are TRBV9 and TRBJ1-6, with 9 bases lining up with TRBD1. CDR1 and CDR2 from the germline V gene are SGDLS and YYNGEE. This CDR3 is built from 16 residues. The ends lost 0 bases at V and 6 bases at J; junction bases unmatched: 4. CDR3 bases: TGTGCCAGCAGCGTAGATCCGGGACAGGGTAATTCACCCCTCCACTTT. Its translation: CASSVDPGQGNSPLHF.

Here the CDR3 reads CASSISGEGIQYF. Here the CDR3 DNA reads TGTGCCAGTAGTATTTCGGGGGAAGGCATTCAGTACTTC. The gene calls are TRBV19 and TRBJ2-4; D might be TRBD2 (6 bases). The CDR3 contains 13 residues. Trimming left V 3 bases short and J 9 bases short, with 12 bases between. Germline values: CDR1 LNHDA, CDR2 SQIVND (reference sequence).

V gene TRBV28 combines with J gene TRBJ1-1; D gene unclear. Germline CDR1 is MDHEN and CDR2 is SYDVKM. The CDR3 is 15 residues long. V was trimmed by 5 bases and J by 5 bases, leaving 18 bases between them. CDR3 nucleotide sequence: TGTGCCAGCAGTCCGCCGGCCAGCCTCGGGACTGAAGCTTTCTTT. As protein: CASSPPASLGTEAFF.

The chain uses TRBV5-1 and TRBJ2-3; D unresolved. The germline V and J ends were trimmed by 6 bases and 7 bases, with 12 bases remaining between them. CDR1 and CDR2 from the germline V gene are SGHRS and YFSETQ. This CDR3 is built from 12 residues. The CDR3: CASTSSSNTQYF. In nucleotides, the CDR3 is TGCGCCAGCACGAGCAGTTCTAATACGCAGTATTTT.

This clone was observed a handful of times. CDR3 sequence (DNA): TGCGCCAGCAGCCAAGATGGGCGGGGGGAGAATTCACCCCTCCACTTT. Its translation: CASSQDGRGENSPLHF. The rearrangement joins TRBV4-1 to TRBJ1-6; maybe TRBD1 (5 bases). This CDR3 has 16 amino acids. V dropped 0 bases and J dropped 7 bases, with 13 bases sitting between them. Germline-derived CDR1 and CDR2 are MGHRA and YSYEKL.

The chain carries TRBV6-5 and TRBJ2-5; the match to TRBD2 covers 8 bases. The CDR3 contains 15 residues. The germline CDR1 and CDR2 sequences are MNHEY and SVGAGI. After removal of 5 bases from V and 4 bases from J, the junction contained 9 bases not matched to a gene. As DNA, the CDR3 is TGTGCCAGCAGTCCCCCGGGGGGGGGCCGAGAGACCCAGTACTTC. Residues: CASSPPGGGRETQYF.

CDR3 amino acids: CASTSEEYNSPLHF. The DNA of the CDR3 is TGTGCCAGCACCTCTGAGGAGTATAATTCACCCCTCCACTTT. V and J are TRBV6-5 and TRBJ1-6, with no clear D. The germline V gene encodes CDR1 MNHEY and CDR2 SVGAGI. The CDR3 contains 14 residues. Trimming removed 7 bases at V and 4 bases at J, with 11 bases between.

This rearrangement joins TRBV27 to TRBJ1-1; D remains unclear. The CDR3 has 11 amino acids. V was cut by 11 bases and J by 9 bases, with 16 bases left in between. CDR1 and CDR2 from the germline V gene are MNHEY and SMNVEV (reference sequence). The CDR3 nucleotides are TGTGCCGGTACTTCTAAGGCTCAAGCTTTCTTT. It specifies CAGTSKAQAFF.

The chain couples TRBV2 to TRBJ1-1; D might be TRBD1 (5 bases). Germline V gene data show CDR1 as SNHLY and CDR2 as FYNNEI. V was clipped by 4 bases and J by 8 bases, with 17 bases between them. This CDR3 comprises 14 residues. The CDR3 sequence is CASSVGGRGVEAFF. The CDR3, as DNA: TGTGCCAGCAGTGTGGGGGGGAGGGGTGTGGAAGCTTTCTTT.

Written as DNA, the CDR3 is TGTGCCAGCAGCTTTTTCTTAGCGGGGACTAGCACAGATACGCAGTATTTT. Its translation: CASSFFLAGTSTDTQYF. The V call is TRBV5-4, the J call TRBJ2-3, with TRBD2 identical over 8 bases. This CDR3 has 17 amino acids. From germline, CDR1 is SGHNT and CDR2 YYREEE (reference sequence). With V trimmed by 2 bases and J by 0 bases, 8 bases remained unmatched.

This clone was counted between two and nine times. The rearrangement joins TRBV7-9 to TRBJ1-1; D might be TRBD1 (5 bases). V was cut by 5 bases and J by 0 bases, with 16 bases left in between. Germline V lookup: CDR1 SEHNR, CDR2 FQNEAQ (reference sequence). The CDR3 totals 16 residues. CDR3 loop: CASSRQKGPMNTEAFF. DNA of the CDR3: TGTGCCAGCAGCCGTCAAAAGGGACCCATGAACACTGAAGCTTTCTTT.

The chain joins TRBV13 to TRBJ2-3; 8 bases are a match to TRBD1. Per the germline V gene, CDR1 is PRHDT and CDR2 is FYEKMQ (reference sequence). The CDR3 has 14 residues. The V and J ends lost 3 bases and 3 bases, in that order; junction bases with no gene match: 2. CDR3 nucleotides: TGTGCCAGCAGCTTGAACAGGGGGACAGATACGCAGTATTTT. Translated, it gives CASSLNRGTDTQYF.

The chain has TRBV11-1 and TRBJ1-2; 7 positions agree with TRBD1. Trimming took 4 bases from V and 3 from J; bases not matched to a gene: 5. Germline assignment: CDR1 SGHAT and CDR2 FQDESV (reference sequence). There are 14 residues in the CDR3. The CDR3 loop is CASSSPGQHYGYTF. The CDR3 DNA follows: TGTGCCAGCAGCTCGCCGGGACAGCACTATGGCTACACCTTC.

The rearrangement joins TRBV13 to TRBJ1-1; the match to TRBD1 covers 9 bases. The CDR3 is 15 amino acids. V was pared by 5 bases and J by 6 bases, with 10 bases of the junction left unmatched. Per germline, CDR1 PRHDT and CDR2 FYEKMQ (reference sequence). The CDR3 DNA reads TGTGCCAGCAGCCCAAGGGGGGACAGGGACCCTGAAGCTTTCTTT. This sequence encodes CASSPRGDRDPEAFF. Supplemented by reference TRBV13 and TRBJ1-1, the full variable domain reads AAGVIQSPRHLIKEKRETATLKCYPIPRHDTVYWYQQGPGQDPQFLISFYEKMQSDKGSIPDRFSAQQFSDYHSELNMSSLELGDSALYFCASSPRGDRDPEAFFGQGTRLTVV.

This chain connects TRBV7-6 to TRBJ2-3, with 8 bases fitting TRBD2. With 1 base clipped from V and 8 bases from J, the junction kept 8 bases outside the gene matches. The CDR3 totals 15 residues. In germline, CDR1 is SGHVS, CDR2 FNYEAQ. CDR3 in amino acids: CASSLESAGVGTQYF. CDR3 bases: TGTGCCAGCAGCTTAGAATCAGCGGGAGTGGGTACGCAGTATTTT. Full variable domain (rest looked up from reference TRBV7-6 and TRBJ2-3): GAGVSQSPRYKVTKRGQDVALRCDPISGHVSLYWYRQALGQGPEFLTYFNYEAQQDKSGLPNDRFSAERPEGSISTLTIQRTEQRDSAMYRCASSLESAGVGTQYFGPGTRLTVL.

The chain couples TRBV5-5 to TRBJ1-2, with D uncertain. V was cut by 0 bases and J by 5 bases, with 8 bases left in between. The CDR3 is 13 residues long. CDR1 is SGHKS and CDR2 is YYEKEE in the germline V gene (reference sequence). The CDR3 DNA reads TGTGCCAGCAGCTTGGGAACGGATTATGGCTACACCTTC. It codes for CASSLGTDYGYTF.

The chain joins TRBV5-1 to TRBJ1-1; weak D call: TRBD1 (5 bases). Trimming cost V 5 bases and J 1 base, with 9 bases left between them. Germline CDR1 and CDR2: SGHRS and YFSETQ. The CDR3 length is 13 residues. As DNA, the CDR3 is TGCGCCAGCAGAATGGGGGAGAACACTGAAGCTTTCTTT. Translated: CASRMGENTEAFF.

The V call is TRBV12-3 or TRBV12-4, the J call TRBJ2-1; D remains ambiguous. V lost 5 bases and J lost 13, with 12 bases in between. CDR3 length equals 11 residues. The DNA of the CDR3 is TGTGCCAGCAGTCCCTACTCGGTCCAGTTCTTC. Translating it yields CASSPYSVQFF.

The gene calls are TRBV5-1 and TRBJ2-3, with D hard to call. The CDR3 runs to 13 residues. CDR1 and CDR2 from the germline V gene are SGHRS and YFSETQ. The ends were cut back, 2 bases at V and 2 bases at J, with 6 bases in the middle. The chain's CDR3 is CASSLRVTDTQYF. The DNA of the CDR3 is TGCGCCAGCAGCTTAAGGGTCACAGATACGCAGTATTTT.

The chain recombines TRBV6-5 with TRBJ1-1; D not certain. Per germline, CDR1 MNHEY and CDR2 SVGAGI. The CDR3 consists of 14 residues. The V end was cut by 4 bases, the J end by 1 base, with 10 bases between. CDR3 in amino acids: CASSSTISNTEAFF. The CDR3 DNA is TGTGCCAGCAGTTCGACGATTTCGAACACTGAAGCTTTCTTT.

The chain has TRBV4-1 and TRBJ2-2; D is possibly TRBD1 (6 bases). CDR1 is MGHRA and CDR2 is YSYEKL in the germline V gene. V gave up 3 bases and J gave up 1 base, with 9 bases separating them. CDR3 length equals 15 residues. The CDR3 DNA sequence: TGCGCCAGCAGCCATGGGACATTGAACACCGGGGAGCTGTTTTTT. This encodes CASSHGTLNTGELFF.

The CDR3 protein is CASSFTTGQGASPLHF. The CDR3 DNA follows: TGCGCCAGCAGCTTTACGACGGGACAGGGGGCTTCACCCCTCCACTTT. The chain combines TRBV5-1 with TRBJ1-6; 12 nucleotides align to TRBD1. Germline V CDR1 and CDR2: SGHRS, YFSETQ. J lost 9 bases, V lost 2 bases, and 6 bases had no gene match. This CDR3 comprises 16 residues.

The chain combines TRBV5-6 with TRBJ2-1, with D tentatively TRBD1 or TRBD2 (5 bases each). Germline assignment: CDR1 SGHDT and CDR2 YYEEEE. Trimming pared 0 bases from V and 5 bases from J, leaving 12 bases between. This CDR3 spans 15 amino acids. CDR3 amino acids: CASSLAGTKDNEQFF. As DNA, the CDR3 is TGTGCCAGCAGCTTGGCAGGGACGAAAGACAATGAGCAGTTCTTC.

The gene calls are TRBV6-5 and TRBJ2-7, with TRBD2 as a possible D gene (6 bases). There are 15 residues in the CDR3. CDR1 is MNHEY, CDR2 SVGAGI, per germline. V was shortened by 6 bases and J by 3 bases, with 18 bases between the two germline ends. CDR3: CASRSAGLSLYEQYV. Here the CDR3 DNA reads TGTGCCAGCAGGAGTGCAGGACTATCCCTCTACGAGCAGTACGTC.

The genes are TRBV5-6 and TRBJ1-4; D may be TRBD1 (5 bases). V was shortened by 1 base and J by 4 bases, with 8 bases between the two germline ends. Germline V CDR1 and CDR2: SGHDT, YYEEEE. The CDR3 totals 14 residues. DNA for the CDR3: TGTGCCAGCAGCTTGCAGGGAAATAATGAAAAACTGTTTTTT. The encoded protein is CASSLQGNNEKLFF.

This clone was seen once. The chain is built from TRBV11-2 and TRBJ1-3; a possible D gene is TRBD1 (6 bases). The germline CDR1 and CDR2 sequences are SGHAT and FQNNGV. The ends were cut back, 4 bases at V and 1 base at J, with 14 bases in the middle. CDR3 length: 16 amino acids. CDR3 loop: CASSYPRTASGNTIYF. Here the CDR3 DNA reads TGTGCCAGCAGCTACCCCAGGACAGCTTCTGGAAACACCATATATTTT.

J is TRBJ2-7 and V is TRBV5-1, with a weak D call TRBD1 (7 bases). Looked up from germline, CDR1 is SGHRS and CDR2 is YFSETQ. The CDR3 has 16 amino acids. The V and J ends lost 2 bases and 1 base respectively, with 16 bases between them. As DNA, the CDR3 is TGCGCCAGCAGCTTTAAGGAGGGGGCGGTTTCCTACGAGCAGTACTTC. Protein sequence: CASSFKEGAVSYEQYF.

The chain employs TRBV19 and TRBJ2-2; 8 bases line up with TRBD2. Germline V gives CDR1 LNHDA, CDR2 SQIVND (reference sequence). J gave up 5 bases and V 5 bases, and 10 bases lay outside the gene matches. The CDR3 has 16 amino acids. The CDR3 DNA is TGTGCCAGTAGTCCCCGGGAGGGATGGGCGACCGGGGAGCTGTTTTTT. Translating gives CASSPREGWATGELFF.

J is TRBJ2-1 and V is TRBV5-1; D is unclear. V was cut by 0 bases and J by 0 bases, with 7 bases left in between. Germline CDR1 reads SGHRS; CDR2 reads YFSETQ. This CDR3 is built from 15 residues. CDR3 DNA: TGCGCCAGCAGCTTGGTAGAGGTCTCCTACAATGAGCAGTTCTTC. This sequence encodes CASSLVEVSYNEQFF.

The chain couples TRBV9 to TRBJ2-3; 12 nucleotides agree with TRBD2. The CDR3 is 15 residues long. V lost 3 bases and J lost 6; bases outside the gene matches: 5. Germline assignment: CDR1 SGDLS and CDR2 YYNGEE. The CDR3 nucleotides read TGTGCCAGCAGCGCTAGCGGGGGGGCTGGCGATACGCAGTATTTT. Translation gives CASSASGGAGDTQYF.